This section outlines one TCR beta chain sequence together with its context. Its antigen is currently unknown. These data come from a study of T-cell memory formation after mild COVID-19. On the study more broadly: TCR clusters were mostly donor specific. Study findings and constraints: Clones shrinking between day 15 and 85 showed a balanced CD4/CD8 split, and those that grew later tilted toward CD4+. Pre-infection memory held some responding clones, suggesting pre-existing cross-reactive T cells responded.

Trimming shortened V by 3 bases and J by 5 bases, and 4 bases separated the two germline ends. Germline V gives CDR1 SGHDN, CDR2 FVKESK. The CDR3 is 11 amino acids. Constant-segment-primed 5'RACE gave TCR alpha and TCR beta cDNA libraries with sample barcodes and UMIs. TCRdb reprocessed the 5' RACE reads via MiXCR and lists one record per CDR3 protein. Of approximately 290,000 distinct CDR3 sequences listed, around a sixth were seen once; the top ten hold 22%. This sequence joins TRBV14 and TRBJ2-5; D is unresolved. This TCR came from a man in his late teens or twenties who had mild COVID-19 (a few samples of this study predate the infection). Cell type and time point are not known. Sequenced input: PBMCs or a T cell subset sorted from them (not recorded which). The CDR3 is CASSHAETQYF. The DNA for the CDR3 is TGTGCCAGCAGCCATGCTGAGACCCAGTACTTC.